This TCR beta chain was recovered during a study of shared T cell receptors in the human thymus (dated by TCRdb to the early 2020s). The study in broad terms: The study examined how the human thymus generates shared, self-reactive T-cell receptor alpha chains.

Notes on this clone: Its specific antigen is unknown. The sample holds no much larger clone one base away, and base qualities are not on file.

The library was prepared using the immunoSEQ multiplex PCR assay. What TCRdb holds here is the immuneACCESS table cut down to in-frame rearrangements. Part of the clones is not present; checked against another copy, under half of the missing clones reflect an unresolved V gene, and the others are unexplained. This sample holds 650,000 to 950,000 clones; 70% to 90% were observed only once. The ten largest clones represent approximately 0.01% of the sample. From the cysteine through the phenylalanine, the CDR3 covers 15 amino acids. This entry keeps only the CDR3 DNA: 45 bases, framed from base 1. CDR1 is given as SGHDT and CDR2 as YYEEEE, both from the germline V gene. The junction shows trimming of 0 bases on V and 6 bases on J, and the gene matches do not reach 6 bases of it. The same specimen was also included in a second study, on human thymus T cells. From the second report: The donors were immunologically healthy infants in Finland who had open corrective cardiac surgery for congenital heart defects. Thymus tissue was obtained as surgical resects removed during corrective cardiac surgery. Usage of V and J gene segments appeared to be biased in both the thymic and the peripheral blood repertoires. The related research reported highly overlapping thymic TCR repertoires among unrelated individuals. The study characterized TCR alpha and beta repertoires from under 10 infant thymus samples and a few related peripheral blood samples. Donor ages ranged from about 6 to 244 days, and the cohort comprised roughly six male and a couple of female infants. After being mechanically released from the tissue, thymocytes were kept at -70 degrees C in pellets of 10-30 million cells. A QIAsymphony instrument was used to extract genomic DNA from frozen cell pellets. TCRB and TCRAD loci were amplified from a standardized quantity of quality-controlled genomic DNA using the immunoSEQ multiplex PCR assay. The amplicons covered the V(D)J region and were long enough to include the CDR3 and to identify the V and J genes. The commercial immunoSEQ service was used to sequence amplicons on an Illumina platform. Primer bias and sequencing errors were corrected as previously described, and TCRAD and TCRB definitions were based on the IMGT database. The repertoires were analysed using immunoSEQ Analyzer 3.0 and VDJTools for basic statistics, V/J segment usage, diversity estimates, rarefaction and pairwise overlap. Diversity was estimated with Chao1, ChaoE, Efron-Thisted, Shannon and inverse Simpson indices, and also on datasets down-sampled to the smallest sample. Repertoire overlap used strict matching of CDR3 nucleotide sequence, V gene and J gene, with Jaccard-based multidimensional scaling clustering. Thymus samples yielded on average around 810,000 unique TCRB clonotypes, compared with roughly 92,000 from blood samples.

The rearrangement joined TRBV5-6 to TRBJ1-2; 9 central bases correspond to TRBD1. This clonotype was obtained from a girl under three years old with a congenital heart defect. Donor details come from another sample of the same person, matched by shared clones. Input material: thymocytes. The CDR3 protein sequence reads: CASSLDPDRGNGYTF. The DNA reads as follows: TGTGCCAGCAGCTTGGACCCGGACAGGGGTAATGGCTACACCTTC.